Here is one TCR beta chain with its context. Surgical specimens yielded lamina propria lymphocytes, which were density-gradient separated and then sorted. Sequencing was performed with immunoSEQ multiplex PCR; in TCRdb, only in-frame clones are kept and a portion is missing. The table has around 5,800 clones, around 89% seen once. The data are from a study of T cell repertoires in ileal Crohn's disease. Sequenced: CD4+ T cells from ileum. This receptor was identified in an adult with Crohn's disease. Some clones in this sample may be carry-over from other donors' samples.

The CDR3 reads CASSLVSGGGYYEQYF. The CDR3, as DNA: TGTGCCAGCAGCTTAGTCTCGGGAGGGGGGTACTACGAGCAGTACTTC. The rearrangement joins TRBV11-2 to TRBJ2-7; 8 nucleotides line up with TRBD2. With V trimmed by 1 base and J by 3 bases, 8 bases remained unmatched. The CDR3 sequence is 16 residues long. The germline gives CDR1 SGHAT, CDR2 FQNNGV.